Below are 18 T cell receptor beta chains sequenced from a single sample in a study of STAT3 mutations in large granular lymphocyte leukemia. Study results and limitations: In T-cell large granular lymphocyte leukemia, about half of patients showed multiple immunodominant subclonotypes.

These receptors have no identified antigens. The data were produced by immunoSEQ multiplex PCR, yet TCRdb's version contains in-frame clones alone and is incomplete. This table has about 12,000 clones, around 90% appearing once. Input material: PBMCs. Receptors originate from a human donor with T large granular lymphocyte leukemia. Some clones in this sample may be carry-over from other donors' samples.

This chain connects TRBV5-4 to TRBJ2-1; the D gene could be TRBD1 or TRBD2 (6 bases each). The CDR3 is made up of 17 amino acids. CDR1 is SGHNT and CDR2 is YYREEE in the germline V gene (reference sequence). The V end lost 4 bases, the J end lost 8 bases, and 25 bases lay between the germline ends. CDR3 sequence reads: CASSTTETGALRYEQFF. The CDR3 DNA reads TGTGCCAGCAGCACCACTGAAACGGGGGCCTTAAGGTATGAGCAGTTCTTC.

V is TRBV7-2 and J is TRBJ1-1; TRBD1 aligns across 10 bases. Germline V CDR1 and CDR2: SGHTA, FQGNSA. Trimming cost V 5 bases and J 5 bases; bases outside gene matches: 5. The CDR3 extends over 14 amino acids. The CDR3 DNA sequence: TGTGCCAGCAGCATTCGGACAGGGGGTACTGAAGCTTTCTTT. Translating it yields CASSIRTGGTEAFF.

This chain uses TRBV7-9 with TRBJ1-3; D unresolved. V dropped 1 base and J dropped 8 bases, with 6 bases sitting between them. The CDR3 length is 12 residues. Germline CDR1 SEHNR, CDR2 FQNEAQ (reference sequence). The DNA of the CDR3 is TGTGCCAGCAGCTTAGTGGCGGACACCATATATTTT. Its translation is CASSLVADTIYF.

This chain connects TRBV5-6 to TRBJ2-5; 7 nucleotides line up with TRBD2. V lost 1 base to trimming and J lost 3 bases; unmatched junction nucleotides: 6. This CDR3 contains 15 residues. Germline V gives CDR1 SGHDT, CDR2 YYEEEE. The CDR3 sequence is CASSLKREEEETQYF. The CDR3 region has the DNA TGTGCCAGCAGCTTGAAACGGGAGGAAGAAGAGACCCAGTACTTC.

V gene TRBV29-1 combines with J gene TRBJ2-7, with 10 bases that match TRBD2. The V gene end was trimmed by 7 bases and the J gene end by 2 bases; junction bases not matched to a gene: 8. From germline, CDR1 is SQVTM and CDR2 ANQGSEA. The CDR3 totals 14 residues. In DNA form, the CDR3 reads TGCAGCGCCCTACTAGCGGGACGAACCTACGAGCAGTACTTC. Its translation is CSALLAGRTYEQYF.

CDR3 protein: CASRRTGGGETQYF. DNA for the CDR3: TGTGCCAGCAGAAGGACAGGGGGAGGAGAGACCCAGTACTTC. The chain joins TRBV6-1 to TRBJ2-5; TRBD1 aligns across 10 bases. CDR3 size: 14 residues. CDR1 is MNHNS and CDR2 is SASEGT in the germline V gene. Trimming cost V 6 bases and J 4 bases; bases outside gene matches: 5.

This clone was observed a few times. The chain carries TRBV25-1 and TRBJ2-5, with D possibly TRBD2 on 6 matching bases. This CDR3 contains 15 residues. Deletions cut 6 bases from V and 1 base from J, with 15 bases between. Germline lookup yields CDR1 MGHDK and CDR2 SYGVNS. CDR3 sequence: CASRSPSAPQETQYF. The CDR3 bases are TGTGCCAGCAGGTCCCCTAGCGCACCCCAAGAGACCCAGTACTTC.

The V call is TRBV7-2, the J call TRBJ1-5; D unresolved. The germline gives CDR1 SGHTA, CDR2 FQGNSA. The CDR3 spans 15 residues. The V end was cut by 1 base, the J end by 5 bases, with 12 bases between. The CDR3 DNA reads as TGTGCCAGCAGCTTAGTAGCAGGAATGGATCAGCCCCAGCATTTT. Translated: CASSLVAGMDQPQHF.

The CDR3 region is CASSESGRESGYTF. CDR3 in DNA: TGTGCCAGCAGTGAATCGGGCAGGGAGAGCGGCTACACCTTC. This sequence joins TRBV25-1 and TRBJ1-2; a weak D match, TRBD1 (5 bases). V was pared by 1 base and J by 8 bases, with 14 bases between. The CDR3 runs 14 residues. Germline CDR1 MGHDK, CDR2 SYGVNS.

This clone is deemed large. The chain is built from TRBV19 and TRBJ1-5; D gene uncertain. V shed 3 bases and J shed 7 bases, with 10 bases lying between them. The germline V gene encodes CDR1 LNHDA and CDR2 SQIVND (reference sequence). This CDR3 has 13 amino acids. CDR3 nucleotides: TGTGCCAGTAGTATGGTGGTCCGGCAGCCCCAGCATTTT. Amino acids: CASSMVVRQPQHF.

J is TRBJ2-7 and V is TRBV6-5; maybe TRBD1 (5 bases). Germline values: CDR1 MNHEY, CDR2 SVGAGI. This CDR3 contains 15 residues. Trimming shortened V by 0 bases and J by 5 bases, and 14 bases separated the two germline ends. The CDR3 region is CASSYSSAGPHEQYV. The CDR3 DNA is TGTGCCAGCAGTTACTCGTCGGCAGGGCCCCACGAGCAGTACGTC.

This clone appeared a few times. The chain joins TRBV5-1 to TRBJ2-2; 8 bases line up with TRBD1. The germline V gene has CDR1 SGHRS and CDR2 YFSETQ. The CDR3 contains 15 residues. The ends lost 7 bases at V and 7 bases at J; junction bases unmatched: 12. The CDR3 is CASDWAGGDDGELFF. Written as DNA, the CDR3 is TGCGCCAGCGATTGGGCAGGGGGCGATGACGGGGAGCTGTTTTTT.

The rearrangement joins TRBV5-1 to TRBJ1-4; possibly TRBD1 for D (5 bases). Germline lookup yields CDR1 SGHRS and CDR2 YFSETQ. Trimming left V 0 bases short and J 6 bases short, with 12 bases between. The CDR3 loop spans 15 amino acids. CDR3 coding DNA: TGCGCCAGCAGCTTGGCCGGGACTAGAGATGAAAAACTGTTTTTT. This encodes CASSLAGTRDEKLFF.

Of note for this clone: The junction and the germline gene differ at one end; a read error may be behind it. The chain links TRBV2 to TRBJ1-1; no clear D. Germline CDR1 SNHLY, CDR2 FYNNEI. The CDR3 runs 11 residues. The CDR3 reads CASSEGVGPSF. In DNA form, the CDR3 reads TGTGCCAGCAGTGAAGGTGTTGGACCGTCATTT.

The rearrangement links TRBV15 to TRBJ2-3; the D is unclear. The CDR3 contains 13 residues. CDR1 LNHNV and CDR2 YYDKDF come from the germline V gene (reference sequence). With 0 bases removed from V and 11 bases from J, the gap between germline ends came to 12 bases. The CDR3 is CATSRDPRMGQYF. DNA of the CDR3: TGTGCCACCAGCAGAGACCCTAGGATGGGGCAGTATTTT. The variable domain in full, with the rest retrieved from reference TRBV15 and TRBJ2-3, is DAMVIQNPRYQVTQFGKPVTLSCSQTLNHNVMYWYQQKSSQAPKLLFHYYDKDFNNEADTPDNFQSRRPNTSFCFLDIRSPGLGDTAMYLCATSRDPRMGQYFGPGTRLTVL.

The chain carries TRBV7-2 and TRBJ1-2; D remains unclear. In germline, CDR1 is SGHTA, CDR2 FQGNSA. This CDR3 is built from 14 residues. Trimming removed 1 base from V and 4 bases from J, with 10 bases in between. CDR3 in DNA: TGTGCCAGCAGCTTAGAGGTCAGCCTCTATGGCTACACCTTC. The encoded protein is CASSLEVSLYGYTF.

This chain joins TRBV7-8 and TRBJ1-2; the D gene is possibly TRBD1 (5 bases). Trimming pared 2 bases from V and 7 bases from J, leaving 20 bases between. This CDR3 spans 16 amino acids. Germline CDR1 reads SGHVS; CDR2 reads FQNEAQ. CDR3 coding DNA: TGTGCCAGCAGCTTAAGGTTGGCAGGGACCATCGCTGGCTACACCTTC. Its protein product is CASSLRLAGTIAGYTF.

In nucleotides, the CDR3 is TGTGCCAGCAGTTTCCTAGACTTCAACGAGCAGTACTTC. Residues: CASSFLDFNEQYF. This chain links TRBV28 with TRBJ2-7; D not certain. Germline lookup yields CDR1 MDHEN and CDR2 SYDVKM. V lost 3 bases to trimming and J lost 5 bases, with 11 bases between them. The CDR3 is 13 amino acids.